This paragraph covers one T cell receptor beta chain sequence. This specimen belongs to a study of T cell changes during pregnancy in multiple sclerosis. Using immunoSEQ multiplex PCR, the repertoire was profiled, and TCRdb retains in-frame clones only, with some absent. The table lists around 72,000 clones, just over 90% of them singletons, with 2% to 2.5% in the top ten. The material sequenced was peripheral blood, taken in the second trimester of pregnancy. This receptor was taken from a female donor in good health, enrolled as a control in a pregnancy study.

The CDR3 DNA is TGTGCCAGTAGTACTTCAGGGACAGCTAATCAGCCCCAGCATTTT. Amino acids: CASSTSGTANQPQHF. The rearrangement joins TRBV19 to TRBJ1-5; the match to TRBD1 covers 7 bases. The CDR3 contains 15 residues. V lost 4 bases to trimming and J lost 4 bases; unmatched junction nucleotides: 7. The germline gives CDR1 LNHDA, CDR2 SQIVND (reference sequence).